These 21 T cell receptor beta chains share one sample of origin, sequenced in a study of shared clonotypes between healthy human individuals. Sequenced by immunoSEQ multiplex PCR; TCRdb stores in-frame clones only, minus some. The table lists under 350,000 clones, around 87% of them singletons. The specimen was memory CD8+ T cells sorted from blood. Subset defined: CD45RO+ cells pooled with CCR7-negative TemRA cells. These TCRs come from a man aged 18 to 35 in good health.

The V and J genes are TRBV2 and TRBJ2-7, with D possibly TRBD1 on 5 matching bases. Germline V gene lookup returns CDR1 SNHLY and CDR2 FYNNEI. The V end was cut by 6 bases, the J end by 0 bases, with 12 bases between. The CDR3 is made up of 14 amino acids. CDR3 in amino acids: CASRVTVGSYEQYF. DNA for the CDR3: TGTGCCAGCAGGGTGACAGTCGGCTCCTACGAGCAGTACTTC.

V and J are TRBV7-9 and TRBJ2-7; 9 bases are shared with TRBD2. Germline values: CDR1 SEHNR, CDR2 FQNEAQ (reference sequence). The V and J ends lost 8 bases and 6 bases, in that order; junction bases with no gene match: 14. The CDR3 runs 15 residues. The CDR3 protein is CASVPGAGGPLEQYF. CDR3 nucleotide sequence: TGTGCCAGCGTACCAGGGGCGGGAGGGCCCCTCGAGCAGTACTTC.

The genes are TRBV10-3 and TRBJ1-2; D might be TRBD1 (6 bases). Looked up from germline, CDR1 is ENHRY and CDR2 is SYGVKD. V gave up 7 bases and J gave up 7 bases, with 19 bases separating them. The CDR3 spans 14 residues. The CDR3 here is CAITSGQLRGGYTF. In DNA, the CDR3 is TGTGCCATCACTAGCGGACAGTTGAGGGGTGGCTACACCTTC.

This clone came up a few times. The rearrangement links TRBV18 to TRBJ1-5; D remains ambiguous. Germline V gives CDR1 KGHSH, CDR2 LQKENI. The CDR3 covers 16 residues. V was shortened by 1 base and J by 3 bases, with 13 bases between the two germline ends. In DNA, the CDR3 is TGTGCCAGCTCACCACTAATTTCAGTTTCCAATCAGCCCCAGCATTTT. Protein product: CASSPLISVSNQPQHF.

The sample holds a few counts of this clone. Other nucleotide sequences from this sample produce the same CDR3. The CDR3 here is CASSLSSYNEQFF. DNA of the CDR3: TGTGCCAGCAGCTTATCCTCCTACAATGAGCAGTTCTTC. J is TRBJ2-1 and V is TRBV7-9; D unresolved. V lost 2 bases and J lost 0, with 2 bases in between. Germline lookup yields CDR1 SEHNR and CDR2 FQNEAQ (reference sequence). The CDR3 has 13 amino acids.

This chain uses TRBV4-1 with TRBJ2-1; D possibly uses TRBD1 or TRBD2 (5 bases each). Germline V gives CDR1 MGHRA, CDR2 YSYEKL. CDR3 length: 15 residues. Deletions cut 4 bases from V and 9 bases from J, with 19 bases between. This CDR3 reads CASSPTSRGPPEQFF. As DNA, the CDR3 is TGCGCCAGCAGCCCCACATCCCGGGGCCCGCCTGAGCAGTTCTTC.

J is TRBJ2-1 and V is TRBV6-1, with D possibly matching TRBD2 (6 bases). The CDR3 covers 14 residues. The V gene's germline CDR1 is MNHNS and CDR2 SASEGT. Trimming cost V 4 bases and J 0 bases, with 7 bases left between them. CDR3 loop: CASSGDSSYNEQFF. In DNA, the CDR3 is TGTGCCAGCAGTGGGGACTCCTCCTACAATGAGCAGTTCTTC.

The genes are TRBV7-8 and TRBJ2-5; D may correspond to TRBD1 or TRBD2 (5 bases each). The V gene's germline CDR1 is SGHVS and CDR2 FQNEAQ. The CDR3 runs to 14 residues. Trimming stripped 0 bases from V and 9 bases from J, with 14 bases between. The CDR3 here is CASSLAGTAVSQYF. The CDR3 nucleotides are TGTGCCAGCAGCTTAGCAGGGACCGCAGTGTCCCAGTACTTC.

The rearrangement uses TRBV10-1 and TRBJ2-5; TRBD1 matches 10 bases. The CDR3 runs to 15 residues. Germline CDR1 is WNHNN and CDR2 is SYGVQD (reference sequence). The V and J ends lost 3 bases and 1 base, in that order; junction bases with no gene match: 2. The CDR3 loop reads CASSEDRGPQETQYF. The CDR3 DNA follows: TGCGCCAGCAGTGAAGACAGGGGGCCCCAAGAGACCCAGTACTTC.

This chain uses TRBV27 with TRBJ2-7; 13 nucleotides line up with TRBD2. The junction had 15 bases not matched to a gene; V was cut back by 5 bases and J by 5 bases. Germline V gene sequence: CDR1 MNHEY, CDR2 SMNVEV (reference sequence). This CDR3 contains 18 residues. The CDR3 protein is CASSPGTSGTPPGHEQYF. In DNA form, the CDR3 reads TGTGCCAGCAGTCCGGGGACTAGCGGGACCCCCCCGGGCCACGAGCAGTACTTC.

This clone was seen a single time. The chain joins TRBV5-8 to TRBJ2-7; D gene uncertain. Germline V CDR1 and CDR2: SGHTS, YDEGEE. V lost 3 bases and J lost 1, with 8 bases in between. This CDR3 region has 13 residues. The CDR3, as DNA: TGTGCCAGCAGCTCCCCAGTGTCCTACGAGCAGTACTTC. It codes for CASSSPVSYEQYF.

This rearrangement joins TRBV27 to TRBJ1-1, with D tentatively TRBD1 (6 bases). The CDR3 loop spans 14 amino acids. In germline, CDR1 is MNHEY, CDR2 SMNVEV (reference sequence). V was clipped by 6 bases and J by 6 bases, with 17 bases between them. The CDR3 DNA follows: TGTGCCAGCAGCCCCGGGGGGGGCCTAGCTGAAGCTTTCTTT. This sequence encodes CASSPGGGLAEAFF.

V usage is TRBV6-5 and J usage is TRBJ1-1, with D tentatively TRBD1 (5 bases). CDR3 length: 13 residues. Germline V gives CDR1 MNHEY, CDR2 SVGAGI. Trimming took off 6 bases at V and 1 base at J, with 9 bases between the two ends. The CDR3 sequence is CASSRDRNTEAFF. The DNA of the CDR3 is TGTGCCAGCAGCCGCGACAGGAACACTGAAGCTTTCTTT.

The V and J genes are TRBV4-3 and TRBJ2-1, with TRBD2 identical over 11 bases. CDR1 and CDR2 (germline): LGHNA, YSLEER. V lost 0 bases, J lost 6 bases, and 10 bases stayed unmatched. This CDR3 has 18 residues. CDR3: CASSQDRAIAGGSNEQFF. CDR3 DNA: TGCGCCAGCAGCCAAGATCGGGCGATAGCGGGAGGGTCCAATGAGCAGTTCTTC.

V gene TRBV9 combines with J gene TRBJ2-3, with a weak D call TRBD1 (5 bases). Germline lookup yields CDR1 SGDLS and CDR2 YYNGEE. The CDR3 covers 16 residues. V was pared by 0 bases and J by 4 bases, with 15 bases between. The CDR3 bases are TGTGCCAGCAGCGTAGCTACTGGGGCGGCCGCAGATACGCAGTATTTT. This encodes CASSVATGAAADTQYF.

J is TRBJ2-7 and V is TRBV20-1, with 7 bases lining up with TRBD2. This CDR3 is 11 amino acids long. Germline CDR1 reads DFQATT; CDR2 reads SNEGSKA (reference sequence). The V gene end was trimmed by 6 bases and the J gene end by 3 bases; junction bases not matched to a gene: 2. The CDR3 spells CSARDYYEQYF. The CDR3 nucleotides read TGCAGTGCGCGGGACTACTACGAGCAGTACTTC.

The rearrangement joins TRBV7-8 to TRBJ2-7; D tentatively reads TRBD1 or TRBD2 (5 bases each). CDR1 is SGHVS and CDR2 is FQNEAQ in the germline V gene. CDR3 length: 14 residues. Between the trimmed V and J ends, which lost 2 bases and 2 bases, there was a span of 10 bases. The CDR3 coding sequence is TGTGCCAGCAGCTTAAGGGACGTAACCTACGAGCAGTACTTC. Its protein product is CASSLRDVTYEQYF.

This chain connects TRBV9 to TRBJ1-1, with a tentative D call TRBD1 (6 bases). V was cut by 4 bases and J by 2 bases, with 15 bases left in between. Germline V gene lookup returns CDR1 SGDLS and CDR2 YYNGEE. This CDR3 is 15 amino acids long. CDR3 DNA: TGTGCCAGCAGCCCACAGGGTGTGGGTAACACTGAAGCTTTCTTT. Amino acid sequence: CASSPQGVGNTEAFF.

The rearrangement uses TRBV9 and TRBJ2-5; D is uncertain. The CDR3 is 16 amino acids. The germline CDR1 and CDR2 sequences are SGDLS and YYNGEE. Trimming cost V 0 bases and J 1 base, with 13 bases left between them. The CDR3 nucleotides are TGTGCCAGCAGCGTAGACGAAGGGCGGATCCAAGAGACCCAGTACTTC. Translating gives CASSVDEGRIQETQYF.

The CDR3 is CASSFWEGETQYF. DNA for the CDR3: TGTGCCAGCAGCTTCTGGGAGGGAGAGACCCAGTACTTC. This rearrangement joins TRBV5-6 to TRBJ2-5, with TRBD2 matching over 7 bases. Germline CDR1 is SGHDT and CDR2 is YYEEEE. This CDR3 contains 13 residues. The V and J ends lost 2 bases and 4 bases, in that order; junction bases with no gene match: 2.

The chain carries TRBV6-1 and TRBJ1-1; no definite D call. CDR3 length equals 13 residues. CDR1 and CDR2 (germline): MNHNS, SASEGT. Trimming left V 8 bases short and J 3 bases short, with 13 bases between. The CDR3 coding sequence is TGTGCCAGCTCTAAAGTCCCTGACACTGAAGCTTTCTTT. Its protein is CASSKVPDTEAFF.